This TCR beta chain stems from a study of blood T cell repertoires in COVID-19. For the study at large: PBMCs, B-cell-depleted T cells, or T cells were the source of the cDNA or gDNA that made up the material.

Sequencing used immunoSEQ multiplex PCR; TCRdb keeps in-frame clones, though not all of them. The data contain under 200,000 clones, about four fifths of them singletons. CDR3 length equals 13 residues. With 4 bases removed from V and 4 bases from J, the gap between germline ends came to 10 bases. CDR1 is SGHTA and CDR2 is FQGNSA in the germline V gene. Sequencing used peripheral blood. This receptor was obtained from a man in his forties who had recovered from COVID-19. The chain joins TRBV7-2 to TRBJ1-1; D uncertain. In DNA form, the CDR3 reads TGTGCCAGCAGCTCGGAGGAAGGCACTGAAGCTTTCTTT. The encoded protein is CASSSEEGTEAFF.